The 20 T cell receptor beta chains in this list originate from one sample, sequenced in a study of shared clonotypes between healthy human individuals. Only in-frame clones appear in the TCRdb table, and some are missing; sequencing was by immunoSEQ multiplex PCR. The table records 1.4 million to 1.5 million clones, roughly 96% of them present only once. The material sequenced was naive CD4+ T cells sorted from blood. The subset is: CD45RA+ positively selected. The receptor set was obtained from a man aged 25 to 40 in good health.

The CDR3 DNA sequence: TGTGCCAGTAGTATAGTGCTCGGGCAGTACACTGAAGCTTTCTTT. Translated: CASSIVLGQYTEAFF. This chain uses TRBV19 with TRBJ1-1; no definite D call. CDR3 length: 15 residues. CDR1 and CDR2 (germline): LNHDA, SQIVND (reference sequence). The V and J ends lost 1 base and 3 bases respectively, with 12 bases between them.

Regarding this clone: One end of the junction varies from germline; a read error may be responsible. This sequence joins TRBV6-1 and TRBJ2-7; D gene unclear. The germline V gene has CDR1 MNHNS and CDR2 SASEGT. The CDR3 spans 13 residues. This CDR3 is CASREGAPYEQYF. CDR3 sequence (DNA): TGTGCCAGCAGAGAAGGAGCGCCCTACGAGCAGTACTTC.

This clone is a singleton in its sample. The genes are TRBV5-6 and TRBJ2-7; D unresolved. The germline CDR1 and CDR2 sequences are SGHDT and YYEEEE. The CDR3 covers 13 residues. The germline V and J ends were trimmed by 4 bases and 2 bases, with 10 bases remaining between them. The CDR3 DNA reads TGTGCCAGCAGCCCCGGCGGCACCTACGAGCAGTACTTC. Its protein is CASSPGGTYEQYF.

CDR3 sequence reads: CASSDGTRIGETQYF. DNA for the CDR3: TGTGCCAGCAGCGATGGGACTAGGATTGGAGAGACCCAGTACTTC. The chain employs TRBV9 and TRBJ2-5; 8 nucleotides match TRBD2. This CDR3 comprises 15 residues. Germline assignment: CDR1 SGDLS and CDR2 YYNGEE. With 3 bases clipped from V and 4 bases from J, the junction kept 8 bases outside the gene matches.

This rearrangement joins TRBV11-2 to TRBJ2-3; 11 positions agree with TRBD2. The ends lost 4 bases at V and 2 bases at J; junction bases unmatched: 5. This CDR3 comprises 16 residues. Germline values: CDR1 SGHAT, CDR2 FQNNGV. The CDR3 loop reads CASSSLAGVLTDTQYF. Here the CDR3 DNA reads TGTGCCAGCAGCTCACTAGCGGGAGTTCTCACAGATACGCAGTATTTT.

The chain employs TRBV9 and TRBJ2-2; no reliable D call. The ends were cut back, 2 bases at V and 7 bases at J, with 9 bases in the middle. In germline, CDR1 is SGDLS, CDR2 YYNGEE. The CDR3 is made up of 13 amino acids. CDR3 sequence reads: CASSVGTHGELFF. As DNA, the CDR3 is TGTGCCAGCAGCGTGGGTACGCACGGGGAGCTGTTTTTT.

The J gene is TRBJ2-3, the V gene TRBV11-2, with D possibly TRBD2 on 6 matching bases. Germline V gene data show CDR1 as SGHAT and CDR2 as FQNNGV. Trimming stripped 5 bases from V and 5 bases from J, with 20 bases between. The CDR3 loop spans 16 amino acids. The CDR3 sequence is CASSQEAGSAGDTQYF. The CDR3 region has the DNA TGTGCCAGCAGCCAAGAGGCGGGGTCTGCGGGAGATACGCAGTATTTT.

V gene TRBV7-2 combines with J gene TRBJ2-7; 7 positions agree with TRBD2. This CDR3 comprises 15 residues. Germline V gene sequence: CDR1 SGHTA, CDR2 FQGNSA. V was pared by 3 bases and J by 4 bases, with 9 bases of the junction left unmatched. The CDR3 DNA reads TGTGCCAGCAGCTTGAGTAGCGGGCTATTTTACGAGCAGTACTTC. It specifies CASSLSSGLFYEQYF.

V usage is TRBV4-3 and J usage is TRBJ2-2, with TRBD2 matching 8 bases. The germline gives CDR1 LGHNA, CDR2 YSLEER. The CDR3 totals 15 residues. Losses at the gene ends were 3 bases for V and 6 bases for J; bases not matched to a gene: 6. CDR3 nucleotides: TGCGCCAGCAGCCACTATTCTAGCGGGTCCGGGGAGCTGTTTTTT. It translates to CASSHYSSGSGELFF.

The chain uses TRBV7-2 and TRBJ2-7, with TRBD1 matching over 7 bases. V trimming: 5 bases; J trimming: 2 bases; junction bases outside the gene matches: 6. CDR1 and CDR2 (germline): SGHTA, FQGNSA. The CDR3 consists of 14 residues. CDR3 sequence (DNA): TGTGCCAGCAGCCGGGACAGTTCGGCCTACGAGCAGTACTTC. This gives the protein CASSRDSSAYEQYF. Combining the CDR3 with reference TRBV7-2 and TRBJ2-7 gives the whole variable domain GAGVSQSPSNKVTEKGKDVELRCDPISGHTALYWYRQSLGQGLEFLIYFQGNSAPDKSGLPSDRFSAERTGGSVSTLTIQRTQQEDSAVYLCASSRDSSAYEQYFGPGTRLTVT.

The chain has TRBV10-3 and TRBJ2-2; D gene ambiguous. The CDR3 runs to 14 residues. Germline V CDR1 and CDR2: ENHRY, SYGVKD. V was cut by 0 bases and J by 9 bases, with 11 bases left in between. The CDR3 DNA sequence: TGTGCCATCAGTGAGTCCTTCCCGATCCGGGAGCTGTTTTTT. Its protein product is CAISESFPIRELFF.

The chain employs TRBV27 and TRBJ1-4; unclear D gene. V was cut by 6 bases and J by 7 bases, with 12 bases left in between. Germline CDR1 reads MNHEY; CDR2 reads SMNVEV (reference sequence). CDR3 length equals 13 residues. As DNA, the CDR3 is TGTGCCAGCAGCCCTGGGGTTTTTGAAAAACTGTTTTTT. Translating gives CASSPGVFEKLFF.

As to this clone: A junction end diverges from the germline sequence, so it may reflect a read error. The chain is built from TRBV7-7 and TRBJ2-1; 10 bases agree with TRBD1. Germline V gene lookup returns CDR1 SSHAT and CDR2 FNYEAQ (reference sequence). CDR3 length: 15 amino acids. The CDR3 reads CASSPLGQGYNEQFF. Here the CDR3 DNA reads TGTGCTAGCAGCCCATTGGGACAGGGGTACAATGAGCAGTTCTTC.

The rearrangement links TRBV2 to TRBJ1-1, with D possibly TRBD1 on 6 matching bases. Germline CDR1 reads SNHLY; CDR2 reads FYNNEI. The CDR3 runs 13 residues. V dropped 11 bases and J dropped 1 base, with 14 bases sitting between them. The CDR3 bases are TGTGCCTCATTAAGGGGGGAGAACACTGAAGCTTTCTTT. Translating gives CASLRGENTEAFF.

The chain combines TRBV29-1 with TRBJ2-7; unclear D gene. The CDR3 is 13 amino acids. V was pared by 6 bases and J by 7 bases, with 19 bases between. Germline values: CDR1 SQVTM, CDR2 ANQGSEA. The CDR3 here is CSVTSRWLGEQYF. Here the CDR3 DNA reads TGCAGCGTGACCTCCCGTTGGCTTGGGGAGCAGTACTTC.

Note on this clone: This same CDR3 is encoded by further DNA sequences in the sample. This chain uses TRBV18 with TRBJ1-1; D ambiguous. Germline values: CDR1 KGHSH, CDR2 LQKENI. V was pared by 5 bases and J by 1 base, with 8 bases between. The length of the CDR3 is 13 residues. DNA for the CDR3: TGTGCCAGCTCAGGTCAACCGAACACTGAAGCTTTCTTT. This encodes CASSGQPNTEAFF.

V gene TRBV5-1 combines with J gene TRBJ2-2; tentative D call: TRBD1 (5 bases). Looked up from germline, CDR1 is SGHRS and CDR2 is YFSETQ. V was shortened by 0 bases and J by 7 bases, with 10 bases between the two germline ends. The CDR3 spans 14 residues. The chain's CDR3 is CASSLVQGGGELFF. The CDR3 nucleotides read TGCGCCAGCAGCTTGGTGCAGGGTGGCGGGGAGCTGTTTTTT.

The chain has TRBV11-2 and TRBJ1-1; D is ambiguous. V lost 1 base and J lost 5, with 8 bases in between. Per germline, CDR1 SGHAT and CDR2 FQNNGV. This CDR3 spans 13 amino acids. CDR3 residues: CASSLARVTEAFF. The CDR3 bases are TGTGCCAGCAGCTTAGCTAGGGTAACTGAAGCTTTCTTT.

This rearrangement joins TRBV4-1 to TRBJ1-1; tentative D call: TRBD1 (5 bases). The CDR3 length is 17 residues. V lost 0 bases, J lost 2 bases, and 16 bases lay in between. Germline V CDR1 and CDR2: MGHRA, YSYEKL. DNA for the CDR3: TGCGCCAGCAGCCAAGATGGGGGGGGAGACCCCAACACTGAAGCTTTCTTT. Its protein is CASSQDGGGDPNTEAFF.

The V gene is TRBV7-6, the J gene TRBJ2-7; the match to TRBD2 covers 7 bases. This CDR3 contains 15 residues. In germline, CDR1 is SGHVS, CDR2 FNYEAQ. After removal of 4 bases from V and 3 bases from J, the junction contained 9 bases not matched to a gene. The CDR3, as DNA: TGTGCCAGCAGCTCCGAACTAGCGCCTAGCTACGAGCAGTACTTC. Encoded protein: CASSSELAPSYEQYF.